This T cell receptor (beta chain) was sequenced for a study of blood T cells in healthy people across ages. The CDR3 is made up of 15 amino acids. CDR1 MNHEY and CDR2 SMNVEV come from the germline V gene (reference sequence). It was with a sample-barcoded 5' primer and a J-beta primer mix that a second PCR of roughly 7 to 12 cycles was run. Each single sample gave us at least 3 million CDR3-containing paired-end reads. TCRdb analysed the 5' RACE reads with MiXCR anew, one entry per CDR3 protein. The sample lists around 900,000 distinct CDR3 sequences; roughly 51% were seen once. This clonotype was counted between two and nine times. What it binds is unknown. Notes on the study in general: Since the PBMCs were unsorted, naive and antigen-experienced cells could not be conclusively compared. Diversity of TCR beta per million T cells declined in a roughly linear way with age.

This chain links TRBV27 with TRBJ2-5, with a possible D match to TRBD2 (6 bases). The J call may be in error: the DNA end matches TRBJ2-7 better. The receptor's source is a woman aged 55-70 years in good health. The sample comprised blood. The CDR3 sequence: CASSLKGLAKYEQYF. As DNA, the CDR3 is TGTGCCAGCAGTTTAAAAGGGCTAGCGAAATACGAGCAGTACTTC.